This T cell receptor (beta chain) emerged from a study of T-cell memory formation after mild COVID-19. Overall study results and limits: Clones contracting over day 15 to 85 were CD4/CD8 balanced, with later expanders leaning CD4+.

This clonotype was counted between two and nine times. Its antigen is not known. V was shortened by 4 bases and J by 2 bases, with 12 bases between the two germline ends. This CDR3 region has 14 residues. Looked up from germline, CDR1 is SEHNR and CDR2 is FQNEAQ (reference sequence). Constant-segment primers served in 5'RACE that generated TCR alpha and TCR beta cDNA libraries bearing sample barcodes and UMIs. TCRdb ran MiXCR on the 5' RACE reads and lists one entry per CDR3 protein. The sample comprises about 90,000 distinct CDR3 sequences, more than 13% of which are singletons, and around two fifths rests with the top ten.

Sequencing input: PBMCs or a T cell subset sorted from them (not recorded which). The V call is TRBV7-9, the J call TRBJ2-7; D tentatively fits TRBD1 or TRBD2 (5 bases each). The sequence was obtained from a man younger than 35 who had mild COVID-19 (a few samples of this study predate the infection). Cell type and time point are not known. The CDR3 is CASSSGTVPYEQYF. DNA for the CDR3: TGTGCCAGCAGCTCCGGGACGGTACCCTACGAGCAGTACTTC. The variable domain in full, completed from reference TRBV7-9 and TRBJ2-7, reads DTGVSQNPRHKITKRGQNVTFRCDPISEHNRLYWYRQTLGQGPEFLTYFQNEAQLEKSRLLSDRFSAERPKGSFSTLEIQRTEQGDSAMYLCASSSGTVPYEQYFGPGTRLTVT.